This TCR beta chain was observed in a study of blood T cell repertoires in COVID-19. Looking at the study overall: Some COVID-19 samples were acute and others convalescent; all came from the United States, Italy and Spain. From T cells, B-cell-depleted T cells, or PBMCs came the material, which was cDNA or gDNA.

V gave up 0 bases and J gave up 4 bases, with 7 bases separating them. The CDR3 consists of 14 residues. Germline V lookup: CDR1 LNHNV, CDR2 YYDKDF (reference sequence). Original handling: Reference gene primer amplification yielded estimated nucleated cell counts. Data came from immunoSEQ multiplex PCR; TCRdb stores just in-frame clones and leaves some out. The V and J calls and clone size are taken from that table; D and trimming were inferred from the DNA. The table has fewer than 350,000 clones, 81% seen once. This chain joins TRBV15 and TRBJ1-5, with no clear D. The receptor was derived from a woman in her fifties or sixties with active or convalescent COVID-19. The sequenced sample consisted of peripheral blood. The CDR3 sequence is CATSREGRNQPQHF. CDR3 sequence (DNA): TGTGCCACCAGCAGAGAGGGGAGGAATCAGCCCCAGCATTTT.